This T cell receptor (beta chain) was obtained from a study of shared T cell receptors in the human thymus. The V segment lost 6 bases and the J segment 0 bases; nucleotides outside the gene matches: 4. Germline CDR1 and CDR2: MNHNY and SVGAGI (reference sequence). This CDR3 spans 14 amino acids. Profiling relied on immunoSEQ multiplex PCR, and the TCRdb table lists in-frame clones only, not all of them. The sample lists 650,000 to 950,000 clones, 70% to 90% occurring once. This same sample was also taken into another study, of human thymus T cells. From that paper: Thymic and blood repertoires appeared to carry a bias in their V and J gene usage.

The J gene is TRBJ1-1, the V gene TRBV6-6; 7 bases are shared with TRBD1. The sequenced sample consisted of thymocytes. The clonotype was recovered from a girl under two years old with a congenital heart defect. In DNA form, the CDR3 reads TGTGCCAGCAGGACGGACAGGATGAACACTGAAGCTTTCTTT. It translates to CASRTDRMNTEAFF.